Detailed here is one T cell receptor beta chain. Its specificity is not known. A junction boundary mismatches the germline segment, possibly from a read error. The data are from a study of tumor-infiltrating lymphocytes in primary liver carcinoma. Findings of the study overall: Tumor region pairs shared more overlap than did tumor-adjacent and tumor-blood pairs. Only about 7.5-25% of top clones spanned all five tumor regions.

Between 20 and 30 mg of unsorted bulk tissue served as the source from which RNA and DNA were co-extracted. A constant-region primer served to make TCR beta cDNA from about 500 ng total RNA. ARM-PCR, slightly modified, supplied the TCR beta libraries through three nested multiplex PCR rounds. Investigators reported that the first two PCR rounds, at 10 cycles each, used TRBV1-TRBV30 forward primers with a C-beta reverse primer. TCRdb used MiXCR to reprocess the multiplex PCR reads, holding one entry per CDR3 protein. Of some 43,000 distinct CDR3 sequences in the sample, roughly 70% were seen once. The CDR3 contains 18 residues. The germline gives CDR1 SGHAT, CDR2 FQNNGV.

The sequence was collected from a man between 40 and 49 years old with primary liver carcinoma and hepatitis B virus infection. The sequencing sample was made of liver tumor tissue from sampling region 5. Subset specified: tumor region T5, tumor centre. The V gene is TRBV11-2, the J gene TRBJ2-6; D may match TRBD1 or TRBD2 (5 bases each). CDR3 DNA sequence: TGTGCCAGCAGCTTAGGCCCAGGGCACAGCTCCGGGGCCAACGTCCCGACTTTC. The encoded protein is CASSLGPGHSSGANVPTF.